This TCR beta chain was sequenced in a study of blood T cells in healthy people across ages. With 6 bases removed from V and 13 bases from J, the gap between germline ends came to 16 bases. The V gene's germline CDR1 is MDHEN and CDR2 SYDVKM. The CDR3 is 12 amino acids. Then a second PCR, running roughly 7 to 11 cycles, was carried out with a sample-barcoded 5' primer and a J-beta primer mix. TCRdb fed the 5' RACE reads into MiXCR, producing one record per CDR3 protein. The data contain fewer than 750,000 distinct CDR3 sequences, approximately 52% of them singletons. The sample holds a few counts of this clonotype.

The receptor's source is a woman at least 80 years old in good health. V and J are TRBV28 and TRBJ1-5; no firm D call. Sequences were obtained from blood. The chain's CDR3 is CASRSDRGRQHF. The DNA of the CDR3 is TGTGCCAGCAGGTCTGATCGTGGGAGGCAGCATTTT.